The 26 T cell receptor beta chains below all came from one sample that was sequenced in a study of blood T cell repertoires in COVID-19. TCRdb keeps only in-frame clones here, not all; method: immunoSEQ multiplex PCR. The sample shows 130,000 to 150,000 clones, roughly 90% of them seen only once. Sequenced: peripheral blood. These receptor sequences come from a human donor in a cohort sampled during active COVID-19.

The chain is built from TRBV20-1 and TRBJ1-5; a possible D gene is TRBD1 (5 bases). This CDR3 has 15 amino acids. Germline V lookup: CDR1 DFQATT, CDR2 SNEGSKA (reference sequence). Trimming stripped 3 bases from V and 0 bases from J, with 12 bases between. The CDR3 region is CSASGTGYSNQPQHF. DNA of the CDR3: TGCAGTGCTAGTGGCACAGGTTATAGCAATCAGCCCCAGCATTTT.

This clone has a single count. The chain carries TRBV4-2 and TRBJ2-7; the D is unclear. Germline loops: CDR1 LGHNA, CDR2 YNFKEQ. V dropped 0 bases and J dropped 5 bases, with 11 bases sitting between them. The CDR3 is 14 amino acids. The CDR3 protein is CASSQDALKNEQYF. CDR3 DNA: TGTGCCAGCAGCCAAGATGCGCTAAAGAACGAGCAGTACTTC.

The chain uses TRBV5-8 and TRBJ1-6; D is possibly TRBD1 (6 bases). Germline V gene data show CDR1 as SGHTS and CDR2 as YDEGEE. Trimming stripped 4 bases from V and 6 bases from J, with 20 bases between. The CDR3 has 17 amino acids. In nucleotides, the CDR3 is TGTGCCAGCAGCCAGGGCTACAGGGTGTTCAGTAATTCACCCCTCCACTTT. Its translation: CASSQGYRVFSNSPLHF.

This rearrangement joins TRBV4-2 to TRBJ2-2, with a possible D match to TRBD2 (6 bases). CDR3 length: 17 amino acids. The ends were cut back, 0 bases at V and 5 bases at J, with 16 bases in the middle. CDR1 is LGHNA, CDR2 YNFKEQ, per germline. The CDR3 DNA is TGTGCCAGCAGCCAAGATCCTTTCGGGAGTGTAACCGGGGAGCTGTTTTTT. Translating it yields CASSQDPFGSVTGELFF.

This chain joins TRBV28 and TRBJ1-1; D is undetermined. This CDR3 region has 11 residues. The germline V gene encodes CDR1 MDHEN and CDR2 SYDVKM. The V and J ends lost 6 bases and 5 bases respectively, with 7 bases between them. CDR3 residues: CASSLPTEAFF. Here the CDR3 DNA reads TGTGCCAGCAGCCTCCCTACTGAAGCTTTCTTT.

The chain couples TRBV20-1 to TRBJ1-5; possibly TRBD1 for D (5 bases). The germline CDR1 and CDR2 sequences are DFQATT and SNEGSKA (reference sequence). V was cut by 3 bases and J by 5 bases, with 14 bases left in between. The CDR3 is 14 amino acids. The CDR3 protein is CSASGAGNDQPQHF. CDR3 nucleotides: TGCAGTGCTAGTGGGGCAGGAAACGATCAGCCCCAGCATTTT.

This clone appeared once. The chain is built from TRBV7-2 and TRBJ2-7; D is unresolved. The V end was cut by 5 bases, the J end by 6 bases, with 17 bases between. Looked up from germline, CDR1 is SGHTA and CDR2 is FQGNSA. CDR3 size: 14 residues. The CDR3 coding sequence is TGTGCCAGCAGCCCCTCAGCCCCTTCGGGCGAGCAGTACTTC. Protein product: CASSPSAPSGEQYF.

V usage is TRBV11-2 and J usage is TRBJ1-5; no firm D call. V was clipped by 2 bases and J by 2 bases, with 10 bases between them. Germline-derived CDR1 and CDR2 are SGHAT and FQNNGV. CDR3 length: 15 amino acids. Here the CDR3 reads CASSLLSGGNQPQHF. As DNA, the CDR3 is TGTGCCAGCAGCTTATTATCGGGAGGCAATCAGCCCCAGCATTTT. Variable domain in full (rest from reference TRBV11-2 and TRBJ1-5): EAGVAQSPRYKIIEKRQSVAFWCNPISGHATLYWYQQILGQGPKLLIQFQNNGVVDDSQLPKDRFSAERLKGVDSTLKIQPAKLEDSAVYLCASSLLSGGNQPQHFGDGTRLSIL.

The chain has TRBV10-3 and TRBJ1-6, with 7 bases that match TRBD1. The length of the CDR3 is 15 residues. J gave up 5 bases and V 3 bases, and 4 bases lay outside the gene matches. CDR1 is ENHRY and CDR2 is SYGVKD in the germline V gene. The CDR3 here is CAISDRTGDNSPLHF. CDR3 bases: TGTGCCATCAGTGACCGGACAGGAGATAATTCACCCCTCCACTTT.

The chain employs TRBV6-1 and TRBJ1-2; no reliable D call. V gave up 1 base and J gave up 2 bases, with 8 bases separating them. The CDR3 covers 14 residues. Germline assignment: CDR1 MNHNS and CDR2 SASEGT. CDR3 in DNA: TGTGCCAGCAGTGAAGGTGCCAGAAACTATGGCTACACCTTC. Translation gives CASSEGARNYGYTF.

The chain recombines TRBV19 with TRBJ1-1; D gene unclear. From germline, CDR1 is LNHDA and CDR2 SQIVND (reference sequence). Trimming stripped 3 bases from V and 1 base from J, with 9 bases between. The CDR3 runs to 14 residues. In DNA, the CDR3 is TGTGCCAGTAGTATCGGGGTGTGGAACACTGAAGCTTTCTTT. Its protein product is CASSIGVWNTEAFF.

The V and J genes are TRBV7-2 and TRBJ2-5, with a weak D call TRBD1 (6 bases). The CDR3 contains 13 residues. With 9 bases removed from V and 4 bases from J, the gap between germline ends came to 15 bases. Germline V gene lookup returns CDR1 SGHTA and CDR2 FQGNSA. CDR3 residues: CASSTGIGETQYF. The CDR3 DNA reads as TGTGCCAGTTCCACAGGGATCGGAGAGACCCAGTACTTC.

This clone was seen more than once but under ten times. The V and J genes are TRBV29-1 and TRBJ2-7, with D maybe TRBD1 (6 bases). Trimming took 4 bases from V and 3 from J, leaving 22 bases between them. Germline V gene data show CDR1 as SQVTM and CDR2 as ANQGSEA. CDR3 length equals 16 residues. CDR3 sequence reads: CSVAPHRVRYCYEQYF. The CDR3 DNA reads TGCAGCGTTGCCCCACACAGGGTTCGGTATTGCTACGAGCAGTACTTC.

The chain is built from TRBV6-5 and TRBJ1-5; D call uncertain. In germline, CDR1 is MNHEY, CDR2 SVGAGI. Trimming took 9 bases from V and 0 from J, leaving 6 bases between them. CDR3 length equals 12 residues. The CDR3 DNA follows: TGTGCCAGTAGAGATAGCAATCAGCCCCAGCATTTT. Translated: CASRDSNQPQHF.

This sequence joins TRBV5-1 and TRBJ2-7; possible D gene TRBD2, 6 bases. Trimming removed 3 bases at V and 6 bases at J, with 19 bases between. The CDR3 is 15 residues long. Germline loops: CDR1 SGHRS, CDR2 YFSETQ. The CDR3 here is CASSWGTPKGGEQYF. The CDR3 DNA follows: TGCGCCAGCAGCTGGGGGACTCCCAAGGGTGGCGAGCAGTACTTC.

CDR3 nucleotide sequence: TGTGCCAGCAGCTTAGTACAACCCTCCTACGAGCAGTACTTC. Amino acid sequence: CASSLVQPSYEQYF. The chain joins TRBV7-2 to TRBJ2-7, with D uncertain. CDR1 SGHTA and CDR2 FQGNSA come from the germline V gene. Trimming removed 1 base from V and 0 bases from J, with 7 bases in between. The CDR3 has 14 amino acids.

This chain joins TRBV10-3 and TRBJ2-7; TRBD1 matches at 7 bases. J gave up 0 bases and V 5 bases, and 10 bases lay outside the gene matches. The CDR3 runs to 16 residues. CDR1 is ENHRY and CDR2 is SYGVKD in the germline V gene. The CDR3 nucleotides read TGTGCCATCAGTCCCAGACAGGGCGAATCCTCCTACGAGCAGTACTTC. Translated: CAISPRQGESSYEQYF.

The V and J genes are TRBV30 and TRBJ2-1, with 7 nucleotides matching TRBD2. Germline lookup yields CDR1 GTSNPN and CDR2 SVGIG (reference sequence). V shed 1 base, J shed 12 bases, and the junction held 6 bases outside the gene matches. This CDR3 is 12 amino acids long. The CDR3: CAWSEVSSGQFF. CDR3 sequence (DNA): TGTGCCTGGAGTGAGGTATCTAGCGGGCAGTTCTTC.

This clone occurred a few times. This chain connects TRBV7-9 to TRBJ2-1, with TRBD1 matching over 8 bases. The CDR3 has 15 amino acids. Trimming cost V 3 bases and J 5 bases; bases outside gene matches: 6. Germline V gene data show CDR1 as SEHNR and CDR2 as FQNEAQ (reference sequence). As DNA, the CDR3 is TGTGCCAGCAGCTTCGGACAGGGTGTCGACAATGAGCAGTTCTTC. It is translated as CASSFGQGVDNEQFF.

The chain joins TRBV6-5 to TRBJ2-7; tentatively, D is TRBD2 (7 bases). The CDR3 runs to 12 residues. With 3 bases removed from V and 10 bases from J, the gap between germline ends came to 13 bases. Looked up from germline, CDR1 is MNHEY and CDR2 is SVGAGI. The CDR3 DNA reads TGTGCCAGCAGTTATCAAGGGGGGGGCCAGTACTTC. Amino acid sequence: CASSYQGGGQYF.

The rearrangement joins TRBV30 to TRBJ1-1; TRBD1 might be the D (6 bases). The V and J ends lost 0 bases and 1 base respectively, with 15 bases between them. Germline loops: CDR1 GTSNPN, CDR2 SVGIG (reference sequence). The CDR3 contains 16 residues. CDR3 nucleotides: TGTGCCTGGAGTGTAAAAGGGGGACGGGGGAACACTGAAGCTTTCTTT. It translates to CAWSVKGGRGNTEAFF.

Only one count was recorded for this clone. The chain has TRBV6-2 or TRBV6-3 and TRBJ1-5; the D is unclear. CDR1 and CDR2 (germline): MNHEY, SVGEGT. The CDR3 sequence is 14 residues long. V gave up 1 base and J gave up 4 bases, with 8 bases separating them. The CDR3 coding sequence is TGTGCCAGCAGTTACTTGGCAGGAAATCAGCCCCAGCATTTT. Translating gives CASSYLAGNQPQHF.

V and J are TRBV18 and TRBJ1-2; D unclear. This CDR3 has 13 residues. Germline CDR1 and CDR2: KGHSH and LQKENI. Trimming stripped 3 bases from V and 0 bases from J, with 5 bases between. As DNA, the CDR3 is TGTGCCAGCTCACCTAACACTAACTATGGCTACACCTTC. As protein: CASSPNTNYGYTF.

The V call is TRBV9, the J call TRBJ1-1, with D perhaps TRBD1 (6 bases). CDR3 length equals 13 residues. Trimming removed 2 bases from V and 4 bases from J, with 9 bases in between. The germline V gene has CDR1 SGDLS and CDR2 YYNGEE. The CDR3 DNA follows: TGTGCCAGCAGCGTTCCGACAGGCACTGAAGCTTTCTTT. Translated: CASSVPTGTEAFF.

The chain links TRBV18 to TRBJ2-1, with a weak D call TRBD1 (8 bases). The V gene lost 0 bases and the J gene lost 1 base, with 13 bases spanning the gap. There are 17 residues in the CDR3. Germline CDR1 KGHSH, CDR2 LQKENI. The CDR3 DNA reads TGTGCCAGCTCACCACCGCTACAGGGGGGGTCCTACAATGAGCAGTTCTTC. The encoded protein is CASSPPLQGGSYNEQFF.

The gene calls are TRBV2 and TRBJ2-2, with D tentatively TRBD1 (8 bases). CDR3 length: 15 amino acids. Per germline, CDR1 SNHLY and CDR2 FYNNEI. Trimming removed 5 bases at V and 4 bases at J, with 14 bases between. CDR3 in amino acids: CASSNRGGGTGELFF. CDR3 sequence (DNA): TGTGCCAGCAGTAACAGGGGGGGAGGCACCGGGGAGCTGTTTTTT. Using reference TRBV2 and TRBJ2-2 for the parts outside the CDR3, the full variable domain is EPEVTQTPSHQVTQMGQEVILRCVPISNHLYFYWYRQILGQKVEFLVSFYNNEISEKSEIFDDQFSVERPDGSNFTLKIRSTKLEDSAMYFCASSNRGGGTGELFFGEGSRLTVL.